The text below deals with one TCR beta chain. These data belong to a study of T cell changes during pregnancy in multiple sclerosis. Repertoires were generated with immunoSEQ multiplex PCR, while TCRdb's copy carries only in-frame clones and drops some. The table records approximately 63,000 clones, 93% of them present only once. The source material was CD8+ T cells from peripheral blood mononuclear cells, sampled in the third trimester of pregnancy. The sequence derives from a female donor with multiple sclerosis, enrolled in a pregnancy study.

CDR3 protein: CASNLPLAGSSYNEQFF. DNA of the CDR3: TGTGCCAGCAATTTGCCCCTAGCGGGTTCGTCCTACAATGAGCAGTTCTTC. The chain couples TRBV28 to TRBJ2-1; 8 nucleotides line up with TRBD2. J was trimmed by 1 base and V by 7 bases; bases with no gene match: 12. This CDR3 has 17 residues. The germline V gene has CDR1 MDHEN and CDR2 SYDVKM. Full variable domain (rest looked up from reference TRBV28 and TRBJ2-1): DVKVTQSSRYLVKRTGEKVFLECVQDMDHENMFWYRQDPGLGLRLIYFSYDVKMKEKGDIPEGYSVSREKKERFSLILESASTNQTSMYLCASNLPLAGSSYNEQFFGPGTRLTVL.